Below, 28 T cell receptor beta chains from the same sample are listed, as sequenced in a study of T cell clonality in common variable immunodeficiency. Assay: immunoSEQ multiplex PCR; the TCRdb copy retains only in-frame clones and omits some. This sample comprises about 39,000 clones, none seen once only. The sequenced material came from peripheral blood mononuclear cells. The source of these receptors is a person aged 18-70 years in good health.

This clone has a count of ten or more. The part of the CDR3 DNA that was read is TGTGCCACCAGTGGGGACAGAGGGGGGAGCTCCTACAATGAG. Translating gives CATSGDRGGSSYNE. The entire CDR3 is CATSGDRGGSSYNEQFF. The rearrangement uses TRBV24-1 and TRBJ2-1, with D possibly being TRBD1 (7 bases). The read comes to an end 3 residues before the CDR3 does, leaving the germline J gene to fill in the end. V dropped 5 bases and J dropped 0 bases, with 16 bases sitting between them. The germline V gene has CDR1 KGHDR and CDR2 SFDVKD. The CDR3 runs to 17 residues.

The table lists this clone with many counts. The DNA ends 3 residues before the CDR3 does, and the rest of the CDR3 is filled in from the germline J gene. This chain uses TRBV12-3 or TRBV12-4 with TRBJ2-7; 8 bases line up with TRBD2. This CDR3 is built from 16 residues. The ends lost 2 bases at V and 4 bases at J; junction bases unmatched: 10. The CDR3 protein is CASSLTSGTRIYEQYF. The CDR3 bases that were read are TGTGCCAGCAGTTTAACCTCCGGGACTAGAATATACGAG.

This clone was observed at least ten times. From the germline J gene comes the end of the CDR3, since the read stops 3 residues before it. The chain combines TRBV5-1 with TRBJ2-1; 11 positions agree with TRBD2. Losses at the gene ends were 2 bases for V and 0 bases for J; bases not matched to a gene: 1. Germline loops: CDR1 SGHRS, CDR2 YFSETQ. The CDR3 loop spans 16 amino acids. The sequenced CDR3 bases are TGCGCCAGCAGCTTTACTAGCGGGAGCTCCTACAATGAG. Protein: CASSFTSGSSYNE. The whole CDR3 protein is CASSFTSGSSYNEQFF.

As for this clone: Coverage ceases 3 residues before the CDR3 finishes, and the germline J gene fills in the end. J is TRBJ2-7 and V is TRBV18; D gene unclear. V lost 0 bases and J lost 3, with 3 bases in between. The germline gives CDR1 KGHSH, CDR2 LQKENI. CDR3 length equals 12 residues. The CDR3 bases that were read are TGTGCCAGCTCACCACCCGGCTACGAG. Protein product: CASSPPGYE. The whole CDR3 sequence is CASSPPGYEQYF.

Ten or more counts support this clone. The read ends 3 residues shy of where the CDR3 ends; the end is completed using the germline J gene. The chain uses TRBV5-6 and TRBJ2-3, with D perhaps TRBD2 (6 bases). Germline-derived CDR1 and CDR2 are SGHDT and YYEEEE. Trimming pared 3 bases from V and 1 base from J, leaving 9 bases between. This CDR3 is built from 14 residues. CDR3 sequence: CASSWDSRTDTQYF. The CDR3 bases that were read are TGTGCCAGCAGCTGGGACTCTCGCACAGATACG.

At least ten counts were recorded for this clone. The CDR3 DNA, read in part, is TGCAGCGGGGAGGGGGGGACGGGC. As protein: CSGEGGTG. The CDR3 in its entirety is CSGEGGTGYTF. The J gene is TRBJ1-2, the V gene TRBV29-1, with D perhaps matching TRBD1 (6 bases). Read coverage stops 3 residues before the CDR3 terminus; the germline J gene supplies the remainder. The CDR3 has 11 amino acids. The germline gives CDR1 SQVTM, CDR2 ANQGSEA.

This clone was counted at least ten times. The read ends 3 residues before the CDR3 terminus; that terminus is restored from the germline J gene. This chain links TRBV28 with TRBJ2-5; TRBD1 matches 8 bases. The CDR3 runs to 16 residues. J gave up 5 bases and V 4 bases, and 12 bases lay outside the gene matches. Germline assignment: CDR1 MDHEN and CDR2 SYDVKM. The CDR3 sequence is CASSSRTGYPRETQYF. The sequenced part of the CDR3 DNA is TGTGCCAGCAGTTCGAGGACAGGGTACCCAAGGGAGACC. The whole variable domain, filled in from reference TRBV28 and TRBJ2-5, reads DVKVTQSSRYLVKRTGEKVFLECVQDMDHENMFWYRQDPGLGLRLIYFSYDVKMKEKGDIPEGYSVSREKKERFSLILESASTNQTSMYLCASSSRTGYPRETQYFGPGTRLLVL.

Many counts were recorded for this clone. The CDR3 goes on 3 residues after the read ends, and that part is filled in from the germline J gene. This chain joins TRBV30 and TRBJ2-2, with D perhaps TRBD2 (5 bases). Germline lookup yields CDR1 GTSNPN and CDR2 SVGIG (reference sequence). The V and J ends lost 3 bases and 7 bases respectively, with 9 bases between them. This CDR3 contains 12 residues. CDR3 sequence reads: CAWRRTGGELFF. The covered CDR3 bases are TGTGCCTGGAGGAGGACTGGCGGGGAG.

At least ten counts were recorded for this clone. The read halts 3 residues ahead of the CDR3 end, with the missing end drawn from the germline J gene. The chain couples TRBV6-1 to TRBJ1-2; D gene uncertain. The CDR3 covers 10 residues. Germline-derived CDR1 and CDR2 are MNHNS and SASEGT. CDR3 in amino acids: CASSGHHYTF. The covered CDR3 bases are TGTGCCAGCAGTGGACACCAC.

On this clone itself: The read ends 3 residues before the CDR3 terminus; that terminus is restored from the germline J gene. The chain carries TRBV2 and TRBJ2-3, with 9 bases fitting TRBD2. The CDR3 covers 14 residues. In germline, CDR1 is SNHLY, CDR2 FYNNEI. CDR3 DNA, as far as it was read: TGTGCCAGCACCATAGCGGGAGTTGGGGAGACG. Amino acids: CASTIAGVGET. The whole CDR3 sequence reads CASTIAGVGETQYF.

Ten or more counts support this clone. The read stops 3 residues short of the end of the CDR3; the missing end is completed from the germline J gene. This sequence joins TRBV19 and TRBJ2-7, with 11 bases that match TRBD2. With 5 bases clipped from V and 6 bases from J, the junction kept 12 bases outside the gene matches. CDR1 LNHDA and CDR2 SQIVND come from the germline V gene (reference sequence). The CDR3 is 16 residues long. The CDR3 bases that were read are TGTGCCAGTAGTCTCGCCGGGACTAGCGGAGGACGCGAG. Protein sequence: CASSLAGTSGGRE. The complete CDR3 protein is CASSLAGTSGGREQYF.

This clone was recorded at least ten times. The read terminates 3 residues ahead of where the CDR3 ends, so the germline J gene completes it. The V call is TRBV4-2, the J call TRBJ2-3; TRBD2 agrees at 12 bases. This CDR3 contains 17 residues. CDR1 LGHNA and CDR2 YNFKEQ come from the germline V gene. V lost 0 bases to trimming and J lost 2 bases; unmatched junction nucleotides: 3. CDR3 bases read: TGTGCCAGCAGCCAAGATGGGACTAGCGGGTACACAGATACG. It translates to CASSQDGTSGYTDT. The entire CDR3 is CASSQDGTSGYTDTQYF.

This clone was recorded many times. Coverage ceases 3 residues before the CDR3 finishes, and the germline J gene fills in the end. Other DNA sequences of this sample code for an identical CDR3. This chain connects TRBV7-3 to TRBJ2-7; TRBD1 is a possible D gene (6 bases). The CDR3 totals 15 residues. Trimming stripped 5 bases from V and 6 bases from J, with 20 bases between. Germline V CDR1 and CDR2: SGHTA, FQGTGA. CDR3 DNA, as far as it was read: TGTGCCAGCAGCCCCTCACCAGGGGAATGGAGCGAG. Translation: CASSPSPGEWSE. The CDR3 as a whole reads CASSPSPGEWSEQYF.

Many counts were recorded for this clone. The read is 3 residues too short to cover the CDR3 end, so that end is filled in from the germline J gene. V gene TRBV20-1 combines with J gene TRBJ2-1; 12 bases agree with TRBD2. Unmatched junction bases numbered 8, after V lost 2 bases and J lost 9 bases. CDR3 size: 15 residues. CDR1 and CDR2 (germline): DFQATT, SNEGSKA (reference sequence). Incomplete CDR3 DNA: TGCAGTGCTAGATCGCTAGCGGGAGGGCCTATTGAG. This sequence encodes CSARSLAGGPIE. The complete CDR3 protein is CSARSLAGGPIEQFF.

In its sample, this clone was seen many times. Coverage ceases 3 residues before the CDR3 finishes, and the germline J gene fills in the end. This chain joins TRBV7-7 and TRBJ2-7; 7 nucleotides agree with TRBD2. Germline loops: CDR1 SSHAT, CDR2 FNYEAQ (reference sequence). The CDR3 length is 13 residues. Trimming removed 5 bases from V and 0 bases from J; junction bases left unmatched: 1. CDR3 sequence: CASSRDYSYEQYF. The covered CDR3 bases are TGTGCCAGCAGCCGGGACTACTCCTACGAG.

The sample holds many counts of this clone. The CDR3 is cut off 3 residues early in the read; its end comes from the germline J gene. The V gene is TRBV5-1, the J gene TRBJ1-4, with TRBD1 matching 7 bases. This CDR3 region has 17 residues. V trimming: 4 bases; J trimming: 3 bases; junction bases outside the gene matches: 12. Germline-derived CDR1 and CDR2 are SGHRS and YFSETQ. The CDR3 sequence is CASSATPPGQSNEKLFF. CDR3 DNA, as far as it was read: TGCGCCAGCAGCGCAACCCCCCCGGGACAGTCTAATGAAAAA. Drawing the rest from reference TRBV5-1 and TRBJ1-4, the complete variable domain is KAGVTQTPRYLIKTRGQQVTLSCSPISGHRSVSWYQQTPGQGLQFLFEYFSETQRNKGNFPGRFSGRQFSNSRSEMNVSTLELGDSALYLCASSATPPGQSNEKLFFGSGTQLSVL.

This clone occurred many times. Germline is not matched at one junction end, which may reflect a read error. The read falls 3 residues short of the CDR3 end, and the missing part is taken from the germline J gene. The rearrangement links TRBV7-6 to TRBJ2-1; D uncertain. CDR1 and CDR2 (germline): SGHVS, FNYEAQ. This CDR3 has 11 residues. The CDR3 protein is CASSSNNEQFF. The CDR3 DNA, read in part, is TGTGCCAGCAGCTCCAACAATGAG.

This clone was observed at least ten times. Sequencing ends 3 residues short of the CDR3 end; the germline J gene provides the rest. The rearrangement uses TRBV19 and TRBJ2-7; the match to TRBD2 covers 9 bases. The CDR3 contains 16 residues. The V gene end was trimmed by 5 bases and the J gene end by 0 bases; junction bases not matched to a gene: 8. Germline values: CDR1 LNHDA, CDR2 SQIVND (reference sequence). Partial CDR3 DNA: TGTGCCAGTAGTCCCCGACTAGCGGTTAGCTCCTACGAG. It yields the protein CASSPRLAVSSYE. The entire CDR3 protein is CASSPRLAVSSYEQYF.

This clone was picked up many times. Read data end 3 residues before the CDR3 end; the end is taken from the germline J gene. This chain links TRBV30 with TRBJ2-3, with TRBD2 matching 10 bases. CDR3 length equals 16 residues. Germline CDR1 and CDR2: GTSNPN and SVGIG (reference sequence). This CDR3 reads CAWSAISSGRFETQYF. The sequenced CDR3 bases are TGTGCCTGGAGTGCCATATCTAGCGGGAGATTTGAGACG.

This clone was counted many times. The read falls 3 residues short of the CDR3 end, and the missing part is taken from the germline J gene. The chain links TRBV20-1 to TRBJ1-2; a possible D gene is TRBD1 (5 bases). The germline V and J ends were trimmed by 3 bases and 6 bases, with 14 bases remaining between them. The V gene's germline CDR1 is DFQATT and CDR2 SNEGSKA (reference sequence). This CDR3 spans 13 amino acids. The covered CDR3 bases are TGCAGTGCTAGGTCCGAGGGGAGAAATGGC. The encoded protein is CSARSEGRNG. The entire CDR3 protein is CSARSEGRNGYTF.

There are many counts of this clone. The DNA ends 3 residues before the CDR3 does, and the rest of the CDR3 is filled in from the germline J gene. This chain joins TRBV7-9 and TRBJ2-1, with TRBD1 as a possible D gene (5 bases). From germline, CDR1 is SEHNR and CDR2 FQNEAQ (reference sequence). This CDR3 has 15 residues. V gave up 2 bases and J gave up 6 bases, with 14 bases separating them. CDR3 DNA (partial): TGTGCCAGCAGCTTATTAGACTGGGGCGGCAATGAG. Translating it yields CASSLLDWGGNE. The whole CDR3 sequence reads CASSLLDWGGNEQFF.

This clone was found many times. The sequenced fragment ends 3 residues before the CDR3 boundary, so the rest is inferred from the germline J gene. The V and J genes are TRBV7-8 and TRBJ2-2, with D tentatively TRBD2 (6 bases). The CDR3 consists of 15 residues. With 5 bases removed from V and 6 bases from J, the gap between germline ends came to 16 bases. CDR1 and CDR2 (germline): SGHVS, FQNEAQ. The CDR3 DNA, read in part, is TGTGCCAGCAGCATAGGACGGGACTCCTCCGGGGAG. It specifies CASSIGRDSSGE. The whole CDR3 protein reads CASSIGRDSSGELFF.

This clone was recorded at least ten times. The read terminates 3 residues ahead of where the CDR3 ends, so the germline J gene completes it. The rearrangement uses TRBV28 and TRBJ2-5; the match to TRBD2 covers 13 bases. The CDR3 runs to 16 residues. The V gene end was trimmed by 7 bases and the J gene end by 2 bases; junction bases not matched to a gene: 7. CDR1 and CDR2 (germline): MDHEN, SYDVKM. CDR3 in amino acids: CASTQTSGRIQETQYF. CDR3 DNA (partial): TGTGCCAGCACTCAGACTAGCGGGAGGATTCAAGAGACC.

This clone was recorded at least ten times. The CDR3 end is not reached by the read, which stops 3 residues before it; the germline J gene fills it in. The rearrangement uses TRBV19 and TRBJ2-1; TRBD2 aligns across 7 bases. The CDR3 sequence is 15 residues long. The V and J ends lost 5 bases and 2 bases, in that order; junction bases with no gene match: 6. Germline V lookup: CDR1 LNHDA, CDR2 SQIVND (reference sequence). The CDR3 loop is CASSEVSGTYNEQFF. Partial CDR3 DNA: TGTGCCAGTAGTGAAGTAAGCGGGACCTACAATGAG.

This clone was seen repeatedly, ten times or more. The read gets to within 3 residues of the CDR3 end, and the germline J gene fills in the rest. V and J are TRBV10-3 and TRBJ1-1; a possible D gene is TRBD1 (5 bases). The CDR3 covers 14 residues. The germline gives CDR1 ENHRY, CDR2 SYGVKD. The CDR3 here is CAISDSPRARGAFF. The sequenced part of the CDR3 DNA is TGTGCCATCAGTGATTCCCCCAGGGCGAGGGGA.

There are many counts of this clone. The read stops 3 residues short of the end of the CDR3; the missing end is completed from the germline J gene. The chain uses TRBV20-1 and TRBJ2-5; 7 bases map to TRBD1. The CDR3 runs to 12 residues. V was pared by 2 bases and J by 7 bases, with 4 bases of the junction left unmatched. Per the germline V gene, CDR1 is DFQATT and CDR2 is SNEGSKA (reference sequence). CDR3 bases read: TGCAGTGCTAGAAAGTCAGGGGGGACC. This gives the protein CSARKSGGT. The full CDR3 sequence reads CSARKSGGTQYF.

This clone was counted only a few times. The CDR3 is cut off 3 residues early in the read; its end comes from the germline J gene. The V call is TRBV20-1, the J call TRBJ2-1; no firm D call. Per the germline V gene, CDR1 is DFQATT and CDR2 is SNEGSKA (reference sequence). This CDR3 has 14 amino acids. V was clipped by 0 bases and J by 6 bases, with 12 bases between them. The sequenced part of the CDR3 DNA is TGCAGTGCTAGAGATCTTGGTGGGCCCAATGAG. Protein: CSARDLGGPNE. The full CDR3 sequence reads CSARDLGGPNEQFF.

As to this clone: The junction shows a germline mismatch at one end, possibly a read error. The read falls 3 residues short of the CDR3 end, and the missing part is taken from the germline J gene. The same CDR3 arises from other DNA sequences in this sample as well. This rearrangement joins TRBV6-1 to TRBJ1-3; 7 bases agree with TRBD1. The CDR3 is 14 amino acids. The germline CDR1 and CDR2 sequences are MNHNS and SASEGT. The sequenced CDR3 bases are TGTGCCAGCAGGGAACAGGGGCTTGGAAACACG. It encodes CASREQGLGNT. Given in full, the CDR3 is CASREQGLGNTIYF.